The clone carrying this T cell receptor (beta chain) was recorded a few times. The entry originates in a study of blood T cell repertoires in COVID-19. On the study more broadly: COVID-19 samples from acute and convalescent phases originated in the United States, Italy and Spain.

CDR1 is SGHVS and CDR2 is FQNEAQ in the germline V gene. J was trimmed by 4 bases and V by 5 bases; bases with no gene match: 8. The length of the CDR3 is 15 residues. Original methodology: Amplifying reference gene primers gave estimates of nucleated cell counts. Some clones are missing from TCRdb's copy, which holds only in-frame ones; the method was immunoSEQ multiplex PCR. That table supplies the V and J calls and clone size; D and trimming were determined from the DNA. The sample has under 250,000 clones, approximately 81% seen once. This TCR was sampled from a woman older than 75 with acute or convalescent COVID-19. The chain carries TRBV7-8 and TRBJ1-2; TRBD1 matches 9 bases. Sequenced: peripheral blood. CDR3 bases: TGTGCCAGCAGCGTTGGGACAGGGTGGGCCTATGGCTACACCTTC. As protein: CASSVGTGWAYGYTF.